This T cell receptor (beta chain) originates from a study of blood T cell repertoires in COVID-19. Study-wide context: Samples came from the United States, Italy and Spain, spanning acute and convalescent COVID-19. PBMCs, B-cell-depleted T cells, or T cells provided the cDNA or gDNA that made up the material.

Seattle's cohort entered during active infection and was followed longitudinally. Only one count was recorded for this clone. This CDR3 contains 16 residues. Germline trimming cut 3 bases from V and 7 bases from J; bases unmatched to any gene: 7. Per germline, CDR1 LNHDA and CDR2 SQIVND (reference sequence). Per the study methods: How many nucleated cells were present was estimated from reference gene primer amplification. Profiling relied on immunoSEQ multiplex PCR, and the TCRdb table lists in-frame clones only, not all of them. Clone size and the V and J calls come from that table; the DNA yielded D and trimming. This table has over 85,000 clones, approximately 90% appearing once.

The TCR originated in a human donor with COVID-19, enrolled during active disease. The donor label of this sample is uncertain. The chain has TRBV19 and TRBJ1-4; 11 bases fit TRBD1. Material for sequencing was peripheral blood. CDR3 region: CASSISSGTGGEKLFF. The CDR3 DNA is TGTGCCAGTAGTATTAGCTCGGGGACAGGGGGTGAAAAACTGTTTTTT.